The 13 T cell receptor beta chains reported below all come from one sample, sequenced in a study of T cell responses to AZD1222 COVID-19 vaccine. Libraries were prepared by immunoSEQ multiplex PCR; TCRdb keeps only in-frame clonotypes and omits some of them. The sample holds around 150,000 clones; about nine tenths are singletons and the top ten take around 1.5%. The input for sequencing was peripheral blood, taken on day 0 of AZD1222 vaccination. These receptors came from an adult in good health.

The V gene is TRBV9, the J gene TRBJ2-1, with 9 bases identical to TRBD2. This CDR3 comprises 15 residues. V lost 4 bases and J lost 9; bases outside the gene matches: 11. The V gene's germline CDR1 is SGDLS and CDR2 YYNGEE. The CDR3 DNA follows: TGTGCCAGCAGCTCTCGACTAGCGGAGAGGGGTGAGCAGTTCTTC. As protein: CASSSRLAERGEQFF. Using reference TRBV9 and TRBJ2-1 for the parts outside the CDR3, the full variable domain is DSGVTQTPKHLITATGQRVTLRCSPRSGDLSVYWYQQSLDQGLQFLIQYYNGEERAKGNILERFSAQQFPDLHSELNLSSLELGDSALYFCASSSRLAERGEQFFGPGTRLTVL.

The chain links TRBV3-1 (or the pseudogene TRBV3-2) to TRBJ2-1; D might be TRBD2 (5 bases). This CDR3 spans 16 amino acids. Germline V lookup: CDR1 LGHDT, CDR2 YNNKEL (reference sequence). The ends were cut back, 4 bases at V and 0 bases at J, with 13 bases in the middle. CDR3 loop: CASSPLEGSSYNEQFF. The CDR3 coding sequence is TGTGCCAGCAGCCCGCTTGAGGGAAGCTCCTACAATGAGCAGTTCTTC.

The CDR3 reads CAWSEYISNQPQHF. DNA for the CDR3: TGTGCCTGGAGTGAATATATTAGCAATCAGCCCCAGCATTTT. V usage is TRBV30 and J usage is TRBJ1-5; D unclear. From germline, CDR1 is GTSNPN and CDR2 SVGIG (reference sequence). The CDR3 contains 14 residues. V gave up 1 base and J gave up 0 bases, with 7 bases separating them.

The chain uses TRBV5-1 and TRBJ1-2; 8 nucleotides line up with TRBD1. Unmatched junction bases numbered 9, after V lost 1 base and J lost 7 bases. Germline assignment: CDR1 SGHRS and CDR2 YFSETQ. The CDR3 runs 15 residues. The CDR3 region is CASSLYQGATRGYTF. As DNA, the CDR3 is TGCGCCAGCAGCTTGTACCAGGGGGCAACACGTGGCTACACCTTC.

The DNA for the CDR3 is TGCAGCGTTAGTACGGGACAGGGGACCTACAATGAGCAGTTCTTC. Encoded protein: CSVSTGQGTYNEQFF. The chain uses TRBV29-1 and TRBJ2-1; TRBD1 matches 10 bases. The CDR3 has 15 residues. V lost 5 bases and J lost 2; bases outside the gene matches: 6. The germline gives CDR1 SQVTM, CDR2 ANQGSEA.

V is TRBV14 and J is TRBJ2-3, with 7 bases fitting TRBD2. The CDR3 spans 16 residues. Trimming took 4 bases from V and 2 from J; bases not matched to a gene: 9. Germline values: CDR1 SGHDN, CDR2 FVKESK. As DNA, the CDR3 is TGTGCCAGCAGCCCTAGGAGGGGAGGGGACACAGATACGCAGTATTTT. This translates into CASSPRRGGDTDTQYF.

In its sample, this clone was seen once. The CDR3 bases are TGTGCCAGCAGCTTAGGACTAAGGATAGACTCCTACAATGAGCAGTTCTTC. It translates to CASSLGLRIDSYNEQFF. The genes are TRBV5-6 and TRBJ2-1, with D possibly matching TRBD2 (6 bases). V was trimmed by 2 bases and J by 0 bases, leaving 15 bases between them. Germline V lookup: CDR1 SGHDT, CDR2 YYEEEE. There are 17 residues in the CDR3.

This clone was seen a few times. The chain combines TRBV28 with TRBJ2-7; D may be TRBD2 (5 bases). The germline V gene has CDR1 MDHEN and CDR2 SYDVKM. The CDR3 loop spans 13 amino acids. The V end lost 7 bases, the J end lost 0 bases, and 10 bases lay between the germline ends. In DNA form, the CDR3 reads TGTGCCAGCACGGGGTTAGGCTCCTACGAGCAGTACTTC. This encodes CASTGLGSYEQYF.

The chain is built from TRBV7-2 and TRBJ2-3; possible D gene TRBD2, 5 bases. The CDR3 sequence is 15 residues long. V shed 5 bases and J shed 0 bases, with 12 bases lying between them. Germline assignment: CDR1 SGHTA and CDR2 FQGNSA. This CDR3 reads CASSIRPGSTDTQYF. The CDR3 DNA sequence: TGTGCCAGCAGCATCAGGCCGGGAAGCACAGATACGCAGTATTTT.

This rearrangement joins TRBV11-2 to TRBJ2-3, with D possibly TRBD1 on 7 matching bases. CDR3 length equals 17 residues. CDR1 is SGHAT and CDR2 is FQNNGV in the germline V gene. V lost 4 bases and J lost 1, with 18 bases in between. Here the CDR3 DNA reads TGTGCCAGCAGCTCACTCCAGGGGGGCCTTGGCACAGATACGCAGTATTTT. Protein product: CASSSLQGGLGTDTQYF.

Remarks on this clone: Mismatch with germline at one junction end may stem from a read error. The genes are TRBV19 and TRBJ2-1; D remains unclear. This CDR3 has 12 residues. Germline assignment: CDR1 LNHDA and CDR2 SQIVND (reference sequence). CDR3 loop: CASSTFNNDGVF. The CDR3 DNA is TGTGCCAGTAGTACCTTTAACAATGATGGGGTCTTC.

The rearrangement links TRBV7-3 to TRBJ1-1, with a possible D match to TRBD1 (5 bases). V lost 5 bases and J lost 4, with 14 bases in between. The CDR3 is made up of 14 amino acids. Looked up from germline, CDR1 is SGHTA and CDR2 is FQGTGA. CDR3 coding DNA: TGTGCCAGCAGCCCTTCCCACGGGACCACTGAAGCTTTCTTT. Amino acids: CASSPSHGTTEAFF.

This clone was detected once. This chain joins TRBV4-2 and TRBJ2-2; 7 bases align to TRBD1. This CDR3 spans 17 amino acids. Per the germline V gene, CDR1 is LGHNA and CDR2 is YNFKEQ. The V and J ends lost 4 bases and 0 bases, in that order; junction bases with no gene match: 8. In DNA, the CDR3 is TGTGCCAGCAGCCCCAGACAGGGCCAGGCGAACACCGGGGAGCTGTTTTTT. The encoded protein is CASSPRQGQANTGELFF.